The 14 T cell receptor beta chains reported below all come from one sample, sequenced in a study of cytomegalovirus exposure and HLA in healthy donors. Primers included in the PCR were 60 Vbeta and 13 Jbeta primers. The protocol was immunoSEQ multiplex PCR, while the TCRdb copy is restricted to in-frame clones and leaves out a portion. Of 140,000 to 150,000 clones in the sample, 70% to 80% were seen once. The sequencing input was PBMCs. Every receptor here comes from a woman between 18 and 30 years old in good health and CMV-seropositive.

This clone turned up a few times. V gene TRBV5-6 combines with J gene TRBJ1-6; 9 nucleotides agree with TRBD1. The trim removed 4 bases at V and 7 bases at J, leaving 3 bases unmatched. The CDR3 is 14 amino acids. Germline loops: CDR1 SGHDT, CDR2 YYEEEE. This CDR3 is CASSPGQGNSPLHF. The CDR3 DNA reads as TGTGCCAGCAGCCCGGGACAGGGAAATTCACCCCTCCACTTT.

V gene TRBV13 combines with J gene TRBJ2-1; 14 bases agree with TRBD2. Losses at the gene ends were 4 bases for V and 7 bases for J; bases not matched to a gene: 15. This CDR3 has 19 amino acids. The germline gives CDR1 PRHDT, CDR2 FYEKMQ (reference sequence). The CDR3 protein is CASSSAGTSGGLFWNEQFF. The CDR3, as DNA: TGTGCCAGCAGCTCCGCCGGGACTAGCGGGGGCCTTTTTTGGAATGAGCAGTTCTTC.

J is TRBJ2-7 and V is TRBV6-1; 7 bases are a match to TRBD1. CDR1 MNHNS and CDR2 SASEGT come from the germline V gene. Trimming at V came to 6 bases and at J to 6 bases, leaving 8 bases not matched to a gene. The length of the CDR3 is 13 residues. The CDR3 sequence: CASRPGQFAEQYF. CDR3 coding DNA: TGTGCCAGCAGACCGGGACAGTTCGCCGAGCAGTACTTC.

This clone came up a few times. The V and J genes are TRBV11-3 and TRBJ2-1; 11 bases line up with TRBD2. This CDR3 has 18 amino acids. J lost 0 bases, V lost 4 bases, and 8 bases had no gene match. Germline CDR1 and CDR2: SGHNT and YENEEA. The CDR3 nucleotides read TGTGCCAGCAGCTCTCGGACTAGCGGGTCTCGCTCCTACAATGAGCAGTTCTTC. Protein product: CASSSRTSGSRSYNEQFF.

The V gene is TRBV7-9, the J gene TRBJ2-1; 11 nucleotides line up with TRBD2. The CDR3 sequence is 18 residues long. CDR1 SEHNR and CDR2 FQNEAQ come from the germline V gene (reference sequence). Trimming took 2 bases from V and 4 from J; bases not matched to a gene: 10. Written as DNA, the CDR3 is TGTGCCAGCAGCTTATTGCTAGCGGGGGGTCCTAAGTACAATGAGCAGTTCTTC. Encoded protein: CASSLLLAGGPKYNEQFF. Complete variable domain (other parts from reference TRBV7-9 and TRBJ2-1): DTGVSQNPRHKITKRGQNVTFRCDPISEHNRLYWYRQTLGQGPEFLTYFQNEAQLEKSRLLSDRFSAERPKGSFSTLEIQRTEQGDSAMYLCASSLLLAGGPKYNEQFFGPGTRLTVL.

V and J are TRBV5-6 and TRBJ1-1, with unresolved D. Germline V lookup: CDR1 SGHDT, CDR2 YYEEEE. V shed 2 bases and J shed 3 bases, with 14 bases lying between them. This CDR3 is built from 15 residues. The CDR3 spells CASSFSLGADTEAFF. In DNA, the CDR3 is TGTGCCAGCAGCTTTTCGCTTGGAGCTGACACTGAAGCTTTCTTT. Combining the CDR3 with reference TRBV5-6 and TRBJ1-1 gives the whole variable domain DAGVTQSPTHLIKTRGQQVTLRCSPKSGHDTVSWYQQALGQGPQFIFQYYEEEERQRGNFPDRFSGHQFPNYSSELNVNALLLGDSALYLCASSFSLGADTEAFFGQGTRLTVV.

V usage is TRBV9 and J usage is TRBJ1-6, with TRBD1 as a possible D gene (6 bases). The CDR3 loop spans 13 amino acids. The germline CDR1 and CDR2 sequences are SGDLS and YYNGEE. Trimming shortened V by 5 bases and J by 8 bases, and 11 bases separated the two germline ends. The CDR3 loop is CASSLDRYSPLHF. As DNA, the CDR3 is TGTGCCAGCAGTTTAGACAGGTATTCACCCCTCCACTTT.

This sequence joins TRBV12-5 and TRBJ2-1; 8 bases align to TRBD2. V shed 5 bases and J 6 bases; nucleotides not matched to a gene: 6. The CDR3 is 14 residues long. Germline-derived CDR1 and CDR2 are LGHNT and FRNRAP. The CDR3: CASGREGKANEQFF. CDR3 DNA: TGTGCTAGTGGTCGGGAGGGGAAGGCCAATGAGCAGTTCTTC.

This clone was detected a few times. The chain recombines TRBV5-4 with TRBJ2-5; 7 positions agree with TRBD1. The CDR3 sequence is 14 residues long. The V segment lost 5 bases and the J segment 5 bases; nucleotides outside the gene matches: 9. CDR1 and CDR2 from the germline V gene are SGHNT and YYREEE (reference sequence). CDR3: CASRETGNLETQYF. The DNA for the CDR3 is TGTGCCAGCAGGGAGACAGGGAACTTGGAGACCCAGTACTTC.

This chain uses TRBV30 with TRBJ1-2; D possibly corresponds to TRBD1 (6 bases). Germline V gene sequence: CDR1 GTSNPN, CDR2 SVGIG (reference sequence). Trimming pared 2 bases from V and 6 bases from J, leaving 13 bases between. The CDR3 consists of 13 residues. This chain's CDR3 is CAWSFSTGNGYTF. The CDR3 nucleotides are TGTGCCTGGAGTTTCTCAACAGGGAATGGCTACACCTTC.

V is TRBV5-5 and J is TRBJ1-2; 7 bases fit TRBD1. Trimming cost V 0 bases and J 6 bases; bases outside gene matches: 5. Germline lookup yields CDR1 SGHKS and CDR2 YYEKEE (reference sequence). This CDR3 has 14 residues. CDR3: CASSLAPGQDGYTF. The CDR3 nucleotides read TGTGCCAGCAGCTTGGCCCCCGGACAGGATGGCTACACCTTC.

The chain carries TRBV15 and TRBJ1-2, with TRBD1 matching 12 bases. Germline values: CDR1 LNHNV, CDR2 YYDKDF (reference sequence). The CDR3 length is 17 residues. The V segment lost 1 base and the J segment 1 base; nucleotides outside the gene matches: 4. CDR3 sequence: CATSRVWDRGLNYGYTF. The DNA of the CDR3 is TGTGCCACCAGCAGAGTTTGGGACAGGGGGCTTAACTATGGCTACACCTTC.

DNA of the CDR3: TGTGCCAGCAGCCCAGCCCGCCGGCGGACAGGGTCGGACGAGCAGTACTTC. Translation: CASSPARRRTGSDEQYF. The rearrangement links TRBV7-6 to TRBJ2-7, with 8 bases lining up with TRBD1. Looked up from germline, CDR1 is SGHVS and CDR2 is FNYEAQ. CDR3 length: 17 residues. The V gene end was trimmed by 5 bases and the J gene end by 5 bases; junction bases not matched to a gene: 17.

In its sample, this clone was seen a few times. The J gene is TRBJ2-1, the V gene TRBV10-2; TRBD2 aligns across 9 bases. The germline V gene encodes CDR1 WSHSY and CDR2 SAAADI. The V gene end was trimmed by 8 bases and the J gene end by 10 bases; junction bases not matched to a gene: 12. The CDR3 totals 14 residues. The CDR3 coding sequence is TGCGCCAGCCACTTTAGCGGGGGACATGGAGAGCAGTTCTTC. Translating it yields CASHFSGGHGEQFF.